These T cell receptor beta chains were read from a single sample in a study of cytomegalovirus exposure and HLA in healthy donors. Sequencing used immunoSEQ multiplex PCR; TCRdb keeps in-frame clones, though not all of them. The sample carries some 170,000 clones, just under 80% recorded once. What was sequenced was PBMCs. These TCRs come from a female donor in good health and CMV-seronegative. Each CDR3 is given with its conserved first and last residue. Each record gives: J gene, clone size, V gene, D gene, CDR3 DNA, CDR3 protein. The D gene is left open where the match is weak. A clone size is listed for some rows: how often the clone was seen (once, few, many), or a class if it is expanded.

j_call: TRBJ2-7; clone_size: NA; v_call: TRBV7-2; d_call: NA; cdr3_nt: TGCGCCAGCAGCTTAAACAGGGAAACCTACGAGCAGTACTTC; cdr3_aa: CASSLNRETYEQYF
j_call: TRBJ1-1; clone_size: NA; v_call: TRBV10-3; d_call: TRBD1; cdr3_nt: TGTGCCATCACCGGACAGGGGGCGGGAACTGAAGCTTTCTTT; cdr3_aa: CAITGQGAGTEAFF
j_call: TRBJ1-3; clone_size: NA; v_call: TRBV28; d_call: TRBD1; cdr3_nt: TGTGCCAGCAGTTTGGGGACAGGGGTCTCTGGAAACACCATATATTTT; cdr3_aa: CASSLGTGVSGNTIYF
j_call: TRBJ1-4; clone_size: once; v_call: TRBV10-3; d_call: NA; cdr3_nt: TGTGCCACTTCACAGGGTTCTAATGAAAAACTGTTTTTT; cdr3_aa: CATSQGSNEKLFF
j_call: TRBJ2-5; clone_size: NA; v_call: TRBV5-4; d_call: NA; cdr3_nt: TGTGCCAGCAGCACCCGGGAACAAGAGACCCAGTACTTC; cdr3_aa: CASSTREQETQYF
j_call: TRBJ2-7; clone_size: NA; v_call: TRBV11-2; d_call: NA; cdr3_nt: TGTGCCAGCAGCTTAGCGGGGGACAGCCACTACGAGCAGTACTTC; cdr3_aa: CASSLAGDSHYEQYF
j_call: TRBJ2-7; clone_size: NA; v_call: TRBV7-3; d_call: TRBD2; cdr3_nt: TGTGCCAGCAGCTTACCCCCCGGTCGGACTAGCGAGGGCGAGCAGTACTTC; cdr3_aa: CASSLPPGRTSEGEQYF
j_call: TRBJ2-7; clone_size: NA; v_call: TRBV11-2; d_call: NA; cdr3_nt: TGTGCCAGCAGCTTGGGAGGGGGGTACGAGCAGTACTTC; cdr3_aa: CASSLGGGYEQYF
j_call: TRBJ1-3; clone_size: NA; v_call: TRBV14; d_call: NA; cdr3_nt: TGTGCCAGCAGCCAAGATCTTGCGGGGTTACCTGGAAACACCATATATTTT; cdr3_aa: CASSQDLAGLPGNTIYF
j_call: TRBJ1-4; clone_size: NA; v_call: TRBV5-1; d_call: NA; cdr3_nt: TGCGCCAGCAGCTTACAGGGCACTAATGAAAAACTGTTTTTT; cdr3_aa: CASSLQGTNEKLFF
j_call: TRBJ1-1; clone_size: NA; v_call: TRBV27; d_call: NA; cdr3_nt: TGTGCCAGCAGTTTGTTTGACAGAATTGGGACTGAAGCTTTCTTT; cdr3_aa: CASSLFDRIGTEAFF
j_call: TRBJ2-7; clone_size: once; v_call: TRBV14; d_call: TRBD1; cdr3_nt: TGTGCCAGCAGCCAAGACCCCAGGGGGCGCGGTAGCTACGAGCAGTACTTC; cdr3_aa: CASSQDPRGRGSYEQYF
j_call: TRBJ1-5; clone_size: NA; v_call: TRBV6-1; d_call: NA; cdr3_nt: TGTGCCAGCAGTGAAGGTGACAACAATCAGCCCCAGCATTTT; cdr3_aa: CASSEGDNNQPQHF
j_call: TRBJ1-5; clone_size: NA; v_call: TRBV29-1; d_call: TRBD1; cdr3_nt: TGCAGCGTTGGGGGGACAGGGGTTCAGCCCCAGCATTTT; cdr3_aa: CSVGGTGVQPQHF
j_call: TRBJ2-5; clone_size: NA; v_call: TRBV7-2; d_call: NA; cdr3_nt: TGTGCCAGCAGCCTGGGTGGAGGGGGCGAGACCCAGTACTTC; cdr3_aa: CASSLGGGGETQYF
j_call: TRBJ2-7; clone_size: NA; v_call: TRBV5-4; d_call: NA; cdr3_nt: TGTGCCAGCAGCTTGGGACAGGCCTCAACCTACGAGCAGTACTTC; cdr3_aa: CASSLGQASTYEQYF
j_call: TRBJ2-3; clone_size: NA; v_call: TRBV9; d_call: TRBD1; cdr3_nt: TGTGCCAGCAGCGCAGGGGGCTTAAGCACAGATACGCAGTATTTT; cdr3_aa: CASSAGGLSTDTQYF
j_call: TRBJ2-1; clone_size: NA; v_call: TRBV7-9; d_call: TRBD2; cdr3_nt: TGTTCCAGCAGCTTAGCCGGGACTAGCGGGGCCCGGATAGTGTGGGAGCAGTTCTTC; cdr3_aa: CSSSLAGTSGARIVWEQFF
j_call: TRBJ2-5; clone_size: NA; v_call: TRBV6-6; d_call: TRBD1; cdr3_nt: TGTGCCAGCAGGCAGGGACAGCAAGAGACCCAGTACTTC; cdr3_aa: CASRQGQQETQYF
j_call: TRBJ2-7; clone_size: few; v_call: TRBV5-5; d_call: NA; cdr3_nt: TGTGCCAGCAGCTTGGTCGGGGGACACGAGCAGTACTTC; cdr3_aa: CASSLVGGHEQYF
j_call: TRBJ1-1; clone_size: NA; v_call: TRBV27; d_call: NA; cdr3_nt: TGTGCCAGCAGTTCCTACCGGAGAGGTTATGAAGCTTTCTTT; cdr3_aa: CASSSYRRGYEAFF
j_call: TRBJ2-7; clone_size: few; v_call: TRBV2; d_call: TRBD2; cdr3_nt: TGTGCCAGCCTCCCGGGACTAGCGGCCCACTACGAGCAGTACTTC; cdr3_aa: CASLPGLAAHYEQYF
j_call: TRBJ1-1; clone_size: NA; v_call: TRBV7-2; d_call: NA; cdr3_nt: TGTGCCAGCAGCTTAAGTTTGGGGGGGGGTGAAGCTTTCTTT; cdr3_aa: CASSLSLGGGEAFF
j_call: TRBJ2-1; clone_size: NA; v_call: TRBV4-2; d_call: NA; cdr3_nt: TGTGCCAGGGGGCATCCCGTCTACAATGAGCAGTTCTTC; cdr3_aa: CARGHPVYNEQFF
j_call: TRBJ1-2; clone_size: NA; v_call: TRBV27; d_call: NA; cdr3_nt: TGTGCCAGCAGTCCCAATAACTATGGCTACACCTTC; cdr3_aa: CASSPNNYGYTF
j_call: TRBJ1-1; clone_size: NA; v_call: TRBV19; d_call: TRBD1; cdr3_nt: TGTGCCAGTAGTCTGGGACAGGCGAACACTGAAGCTTTCTTT; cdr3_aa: CASSLGQANTEAFF
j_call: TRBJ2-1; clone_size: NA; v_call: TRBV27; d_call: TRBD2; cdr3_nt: TGTGCCAGCAGTCCCAGACTAGCGGGAGTAGGAAACGATGAGCAGTTCTTC; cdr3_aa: CASSPRLAGVGNDEQFF
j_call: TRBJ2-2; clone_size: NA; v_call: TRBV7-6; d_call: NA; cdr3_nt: TGTGCCAGCAGCTTACCGGACACCGGGGAGCTGTTTTTT; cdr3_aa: CASSLPDTGELFF
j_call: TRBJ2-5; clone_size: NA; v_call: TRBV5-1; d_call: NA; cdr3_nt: TGCGCCAGCAGCTTGGGGACTTCTCAAGAGACCCAGTACTTC; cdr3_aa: CASSLGTSQETQYF
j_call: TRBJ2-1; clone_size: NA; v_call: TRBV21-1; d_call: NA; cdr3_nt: TGTGCCAGCAACCTAAGGGGGCTTTCGGACAATGAGCAGTTCTTC; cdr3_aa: CASNLRGLSDNEQFF
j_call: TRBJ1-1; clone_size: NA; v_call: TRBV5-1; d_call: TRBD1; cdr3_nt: TGCGCCAGCAGCTCGGGACAGGGGGCGAGGCGCGCTTTCTTT; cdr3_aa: CASSSGQGARRAFF
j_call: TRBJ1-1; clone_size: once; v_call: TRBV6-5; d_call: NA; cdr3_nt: TGTGCCAGCAGCAGGGTTTTAAACACTGAAGCTTTCTTT; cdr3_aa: CASSRVLNTEAFF
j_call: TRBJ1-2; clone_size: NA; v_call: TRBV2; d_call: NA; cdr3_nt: TGTGCCAGCGTGGGGGGGCGATCTGGCTACACCTTC; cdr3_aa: CASVGGRSGYTF
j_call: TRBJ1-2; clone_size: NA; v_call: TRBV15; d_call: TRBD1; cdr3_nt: TGTGCCACCAGCAGAGGACAGGGGGATGGCCATGGCTACACCTTC; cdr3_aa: CATSRGQGDGHGYTF
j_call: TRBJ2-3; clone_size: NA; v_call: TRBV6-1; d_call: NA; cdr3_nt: TGTGCCAGCAGTGAAGCGTGGCCCACAGATACGCAGTATTTT; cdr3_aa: CASSEAWPTDTQYF
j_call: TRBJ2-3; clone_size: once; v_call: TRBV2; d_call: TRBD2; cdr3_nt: TGTGCCAGCAGTCCCGCGGGGGACTTCACAGATACGCAGTATTTT; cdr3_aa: CASSPAGDFTDTQYF
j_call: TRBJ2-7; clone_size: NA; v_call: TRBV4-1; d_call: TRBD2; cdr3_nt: TGCGCCAGCAGCGACCGGACTAGCGGGGTAAGCTCCTACGAGCAGTACTTC; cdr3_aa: CASSDRTSGVSSYEQYF
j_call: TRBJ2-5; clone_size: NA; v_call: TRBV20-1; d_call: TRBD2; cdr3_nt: TGCAGTGCTGGACTAGCGGGACCGCAGTACTTC; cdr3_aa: CSAGLAGPQYF
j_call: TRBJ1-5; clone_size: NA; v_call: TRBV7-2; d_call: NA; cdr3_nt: TGTGTCAGCAGCCCTGACAGTAGCAATCAGCCCCAGCATTTT; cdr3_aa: CVSSPDSSNQPQHF
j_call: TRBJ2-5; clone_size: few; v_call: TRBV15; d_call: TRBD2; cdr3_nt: TGTGCCACCAGCAAAGGGACTAGCGGGTCGAATATGGGTGCCCAGTACTTC; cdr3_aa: CATSKGTSGSNMGAQYF
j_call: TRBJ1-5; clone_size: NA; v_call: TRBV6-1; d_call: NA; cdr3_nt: TGTGCCAGTGAGTTGGGTACAGGCCTAAATCAGCCCCAGCATTTT; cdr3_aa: CASELGTGLNQPQHF
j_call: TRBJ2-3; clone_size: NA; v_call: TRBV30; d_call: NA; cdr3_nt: TGTGCCTGGAGGGGGGCCCTTACCGAGTATTTT; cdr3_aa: CAWRGALTEYF